What follows are 27 T cell receptor beta chains derived from one specimen sequenced in a study of T cells in Graves' hyperthyroidism and ophthalmopathy. TCR beta CDR3 region amplification was performed from RNA transcripts. The primer set for the first-round RT-PCR of the TCR CDR3 was HTBI. TCRdb analysed the multiplex PCR reads with MiXCR anew, one entry per CDR3 protein. This table has roughly 300,000 distinct CDR3 sequences, approximately 15% appearing once. The sequencing sample was made of blood. Receptor source: a woman in her twenties or thirties with Graves' hyperthyroidism.

This clonotype appeared a few times. V is TRBV20-1 and J is TRBJ2-7, with TRBD2 matching 7 bases. This CDR3 spans 13 amino acids. CDR1 is DFQATT, CDR2 SNEGSKA, per germline (reference sequence). V gave up 2 bases and J gave up 6 bases; unmatched junction bases: 7. The chain's CDR3 is CSARIAGAGEQYF. The CDR3 coding sequence is TGCAGTGCTAGAATTGCGGGAGCGGGCGAGCAGTACTTC.

Only a few counts were recorded for this clonotype. The CDR3 DNA sequence: TGCAGCGTTGGGAGGGGATCGTATTCTGCCAGGGATGAAGCTTTCTTT. Encoded protein: CSVGRGSYSARDEAFF. The rearrangement uses TRBV29-1 and TRBJ1-1; D perhaps matches TRBD1 (5 bases). The CDR3 has 16 residues. The V gene's germline CDR1 is SQVTM and CDR2 ANQGSEA. V dropped 4 bases and J dropped 7 bases, with 25 bases sitting between them.

The chain recombines TRBV15 with TRBJ2-2; D is perhaps TRBD1 (6 bases). Germline CDR1 and CDR2: LNHNV and YYDKDF (reference sequence). This CDR3 region has 17 residues. V was cut by 0 bases and J by 2 bases, with 13 bases left in between. The DNA of the CDR3 is TGTGCCACCAGCAGAGACGCCGGGACACTTAACACCGGGGAGCTGTTTTTT. It encodes CATSRDAGTLNTGELFF.

The J gene is TRBJ2-1, the V gene TRBV12-3 or TRBV12-4; TRBD1 matches 9 bases. The CDR3 spans 16 residues. J lost 5 bases, V lost 4 bases, and 9 bases had no gene match. In DNA, the CDR3 is TGTGCCAGCAGTTCTCCCGGGACAGGGTACGACAATGAGCAGTTCTTC. It is translated as CASSSPGTGYDNEQFF.

This clonotype was recorded many times. The rearrangement uses TRBV6-2 or TRBV6-3 and TRBJ2-2; tentative D call: TRBD1 (7 bases). The V and J ends lost 6 bases and 7 bases respectively, with 15 bases between them. Germline V gene sequence: CDR1 MNHEY, CDR2 SVGEGT. The CDR3 has 14 residues. The CDR3 DNA sequence: TGTGCCAGCAGCCGCGGGACAGTGAGCGGGGAGCTGTTTTTT. Residues: CASSRGTVSGELFF.

The table lists this clonotype with many counts. V and J are TRBV2 and TRBJ2-2; TRBD2 aligns across 13 bases. The CDR3 runs to 18 residues. Per germline, CDR1 SNHLY and CDR2 FYNNEI. V was pared by 10 bases and J by 6 bases, with 17 bases of the junction left unmatched. The CDR3 protein is CATEPGLAGRRGPGELFF. The CDR3 nucleotides read TGTGCCACAGAGCCGGGACTAGCGGGGAGGAGGGGACCCGGGGAGCTGTTTTTT.

This clonotype was detected many times. The chain recombines TRBV3-1 with TRBJ2-7; no firm D call. V was shortened by 0 bases and J by 1 base, with 7 bases between the two germline ends. This CDR3 is built from 14 residues. In germline, CDR1 is LGHDT, CDR2 YNNKEL (reference sequence). The CDR3 DNA reads TGTGCCAGCAGCCAAGACCCGGTGTCCTACGAGCAGTACTTC. This translates into CASSQDPVSYEQYF.

This clonotype was observed many times. J is TRBJ2-1 and V is TRBV20-1; D is ambiguous. Trimming shortened V by 4 bases and J by 5 bases, and 12 bases separated the two germline ends. Germline V lookup: CDR1 DFQATT, CDR2 SNEGSKA (reference sequence). CDR3 size: 13 residues. The CDR3, as DNA: TGCAGTGCTAACCCAACGATCGACAATGAGCAGTTCTTC. Residues: CSANPTIDNEQFF.

This clonotype appeared a few times. This chain joins TRBV20-1 and TRBJ1-2; 7 positions match TRBD1. The trim removed 0 bases at V and 8 bases at J, leaving 6 bases unmatched. This CDR3 spans 13 amino acids. Germline V gene sequence: CDR1 DFQATT, CDR2 SNEGSKA (reference sequence). This chain's CDR3 is CSARENTGDGYTF. CDR3 DNA sequence: TGCAGTGCTAGAGAAAACACAGGGGACGGCTACACCTTC.

This clonotype came up many times. This sequence joins TRBV13 and TRBJ2-7, with 11 nucleotides matching TRBD2. The V and J ends lost 4 bases and 2 bases, in that order; junction bases with no gene match: 13. The CDR3 is 18 residues long. Germline-derived CDR1 and CDR2 are PRHDT and FYEKMQ (reference sequence). The CDR3 region has the DNA TGTGCCAGCAGCTCGACTAGCGGGGACCACTTAGACACCTACGAGCAGTACTTC. This translates into CASSSTSGDHLDTYEQYF.

This clonotype was found many times. This chain connects TRBV28 to TRBJ2-1, with TRBD1 as a possible D gene (6 bases). The CDR3 is 12 residues long. V lost 6 bases to trimming and J lost 6 bases, with 9 bases between them. Germline V gives CDR1 MDHEN, CDR2 SYDVKM. The CDR3: CASRTGINEQFF. CDR3 nucleotides: TGTGCCAGCAGAACAGGGATCAATGAGCAGTTCTTC.

This clonotype came up a few times. This sequence may be a read error, since a much larger clone differs from it by one base. The chain employs TRBV6-1 and TRBJ2-1, with 9 bases matching TRBD2. Germline loops: CDR1 MNHNS, CDR2 SASEGT. CDR3 length: 14 residues. With 5 bases clipped from V and 6 bases from J, the junction kept 5 bases outside the gene matches. The CDR3 region is CASSLAGASNEQFF. The CDR3 DNA follows: TGTGCCAGCAGTTTAGCGGGAGCGAGCAATGAGCAGTTCTTC.

This clonotype was found a few times. This chain connects TRBV9 to TRBJ2-2; D possibly matches TRBD1 or TRBD2 (6 bases each). Between the trimmed V and J ends, which lost 0 bases and 7 bases, there was a span of 16 bases. Looked up from germline, CDR1 is SGDLS and CDR2 is YYNGEE. The CDR3 extends over 16 amino acids. The CDR3 nucleotides are TGTGCCAGCAGCGTAGTAGCTGGAGGAGGGGGCGGGGAGCTGTTTTTT. This codes for CASSVVAGGGGGELFF.

This clonotype was detected ten times or more. The chain has TRBV24-1 and TRBJ2-1; TRBD2 might be the D (5 bases). Germline V lookup: CDR1 KGHDR, CDR2 SFDVKD. V was trimmed by 5 bases and J by 9 bases, leaving 19 bases between them. The CDR3 totals 15 residues. The CDR3: CATSAPVGSNPEQFF. The DNA of the CDR3 is TGTGCCACCAGTGCCCCGGTTGGGAGCAATCCTGAGCAGTTCTTC.

This clonotype was detected only a few times. J is TRBJ1-2 and V is TRBV20-1, with 10 bases that match TRBD1. Losses at the gene ends were 4 bases for V and 2 bases for J; bases not matched to a gene: 7. Germline CDR1 and CDR2: DFQATT and SNEGSKA (reference sequence). This CDR3 is 15 amino acids long. CDR3 DNA sequence: TGCAGTGCTACCTCCGGGACAGGGGCCAACTATGGCTACACCTTC. It yields the protein CSATSGTGANYGYTF.

This rearrangement joins TRBV20-1 to TRBJ2-3, with D maybe TRBD1 (6 bases). Germline loops: CDR1 DFQATT, CDR2 SNEGSKA (reference sequence). The CDR3 length is 13 residues. V was shortened by 6 bases and J by 2 bases, with 12 bases between the two germline ends. The CDR3 sequence is CSAQTGVTDTQYF. The CDR3 nucleotides are TGCAGTGCCCAGACAGGAGTCACAGATACGCAGTATTTT.

This clonotype was seen ten or more times. The J gene is TRBJ2-5, the V gene TRBV20-1, with TRBD1 identical over 7 bases. The junction had 4 bases not matched to a gene; V was cut back by 5 bases and J by 1 base. The CDR3 runs 13 residues. CDR1 is DFQATT and CDR2 is SNEGSKA in the germline V gene (reference sequence). CDR3 DNA sequence: TGCAGTGCTCCCGGGACAGTCCAAGAGACCCAGTACTTC. It is translated as CSAPGTVQETQYF.

This clonotype has a handful of counts. The chain uses TRBV5-1 and TRBJ2-7; 8 bases match TRBD1. Trimming took 4 bases from V and 1 from J; bases not matched to a gene: 10. Per the germline V gene, CDR1 is SGHRS and CDR2 is YFSETQ. This CDR3 is 16 amino acids long. CDR3 bases: TGCGCCAGCAGCCTGAAAGAGGACAGGGTGTCCTACGAGCAGTACTTC. This sequence encodes CASSLKEDRVSYEQYF. The entire variable domain, with the rest obtained from reference TRBV5-1 and TRBJ2-7, is as follows: KAGVTQTPRYLIKTRGQQVTLSCSPISGHRSVSWYQQTPGQGLQFLFEYFSETQRNKGNFPGRFSGRQFSNSRSEMNVSTLELGDSALYLCASSLKEDRVSYEQYFGPGTRLTVT.

This clonotype has only a few counts. V and J are TRBV28 and TRBJ1-1; D not certain. Trimming stripped 9 bases from V and 2 bases from J, with 13 bases between. This CDR3 has 13 residues. Germline CDR1 and CDR2: MDHEN and SYDVKM. In nucleotides, the CDR3 is TGTGCCAGTGTCTTTGGCGGTAACACTGAAGCTTTCTTT. This translates into CASVFGGNTEAFF. The full variable domain, completed using reference TRBV28 and TRBJ1-1, is DVKVTQSSRYLVKRTGEKVFLECVQDMDHENMFWYRQDPGLGLRLIYFSYDVKMKEKGDIPEGYSVSREKKERFSLILESASTNQTSMYLCASVFGGNTEAFFGQGTRLTVV.

This clonotype was seen repeatedly, ten times or more. The chain links TRBV15 to TRBJ1-4; D uncertain. Germline V lookup: CDR1 LNHNV, CDR2 YYDKDF (reference sequence). This CDR3 contains 14 residues. V was clipped by 5 bases and J by 7 bases, with 14 bases between them. CDR3 coding DNA: TGTGCCACCAGCTCTCGGACGCCCGTTGAAAAACTGTTTTTT. Amino acids: CATSSRTPVEKLFF.

Details on this clonotype: The CDR3 end shows no conserved phenylalanine or tryptophan, and so a read error is likely. The gene calls are TRBV7-9 and TRBJ2-7, with 9 bases aligning to TRBD2. Germline loops: CDR1 SEHNR, CDR2 FQNEAQ (reference sequence). This CDR3 spans 14 amino acids. V was clipped by 4 bases and J by 3 bases; unmatched bases: 4. The CDR3 coding sequence is TGTGCCAGCAGCTCCCTGACTAGCGGCTACGAGCAGTACCTC. Its protein product is CASSSLTSGYEQYL.

This clonotype was seen repeatedly, ten times or more. Its ends do not fully match the called genes, so a read error is possible. V gene TRBV20-1 combines with J gene TRBJ2-5; 9 nucleotides agree with TRBD1. This CDR3 is 15 amino acids long. From germline, CDR1 is DFQATT and CDR2 SNEGSKA (reference sequence). The CDR3 nucleotides are TGCAGTGCAAGAGCGGAGACAGGGGGGTTTGAGACCCAGTACTTC. The encoded protein is CSARAETGGFETQYF.

This clonotype was recorded a few times. V gene TRBV19 combines with J gene TRBJ2-7, with 7 positions matching TRBD2. The V segment lost 3 bases and the J segment 3 bases; nucleotides outside the gene matches: 8. Germline-derived CDR1 and CDR2 are LNHDA and SQIVND (reference sequence). The CDR3 runs to 15 residues. CDR3 in DNA: TGTGCCAGTAGTATCCAAGCGGGGCCAGACTACGAGCAGTACTTC. Its protein is CASSIQAGPDYEQYF.

This clonotype appeared a few times. V is TRBV13 and J is TRBJ1-3; 7 nucleotides align to TRBD1. The CDR3 runs to 17 residues. Trimming removed 0 bases from V and 0 bases from J; junction bases left unmatched: 5. Germline V gene sequence: CDR1 PRHDT, CDR2 FYEKMQ (reference sequence). CDR3 sequence: CASSLGPGGGSGNTIYF. In DNA form, the CDR3 reads TGTGCCAGCAGCTTAGGGCCAGGGGGAGGCTCTGGAAACACCATATATTTT. Full variable domain (rest looked up from reference TRBV13 and TRBJ1-3): AAGVIQSPRHLIKEKRETATLKCYPIPRHDTVYWYQQGPGQDPQFLISFYEKMQSDKGSIPDRFSAQQFSDYHSELNMSSLELGDSALYFCASSLGPGGGSGNTIYFGEGSWLTVV.

On this clonotype itself: A single base separates this from a much larger clone, so it may be a read error. The rearrangement joins TRBV20-1 to TRBJ1-2; the D is unclear. CDR3 length: 12 amino acids. The germline gives CDR1 DFQATT, CDR2 SNEGSKA (reference sequence). Trimming cost V 3 bases and J 4 bases, with 9 bases left between them. Here the CDR3 DNA reads TGCAGTGCTAGTTTGGGCAGCTATGGCTACACCTTC. It codes for CSASLGSYGYTF.

V is TRBV6-2 or TRBV6-3 and J is TRBJ2-2, with no clear D. Germline-derived CDR1 and CDR2 are MNHEY and SVGEGT. V lost 2 bases to trimming and J lost 7 bases, with 11 bases between them. The length of the CDR3 is 14 residues. CDR3 sequence (DNA): TGTGCCAGCAGTTACGCTTCTTTGGTCGGGGAGCTGTTTTTT. As protein: CASSYASLVGELFF.

This clonotype was recorded a few times. V usage is TRBV15 and J usage is TRBJ1-5, with D unresolved. Trimming pared 0 bases from V and 4 bases from J, leaving 7 bases between. Germline V lookup: CDR1 LNHNV, CDR2 YYDKDF (reference sequence). The CDR3 runs to 14 residues. CDR3 nucleotide sequence: TGTGCCACCAGCAGAGATGCGGGGAATCAGCCCCAGCATTTT. This translates into CATSRDAGNQPQHF.